This T cell receptor (beta chain) was identified during a study of response to subunit inactivated influenza vaccine. The study's findings and limits: It was the authors' suggestion that each seasonal influenza vaccination recruits few new T cells.

About this clonotype itself: The target antigen is unknown.

TCRdb reprocessed the RT-PCR reads via MiXCR and lists one record per CDR3 protein. The sample shows 500,000 to 750,000 distinct CDR3 sequences, around 13% of them seen only once. With 0 bases clipped from V and 7 bases from J, the junction kept 4 bases outside the gene matches. CDR3 length equals 14 residues. Germline CDR1 is SGHRS and CDR2 is YFSETQ. The receptor comes from a man aged 50-59 years who received an inactivated influenza vaccine. Source: PBMCs from blood, taken roughly 12 days after vaccination. This chain links TRBV5-1 with TRBJ2-1, with TRBD2 identical over 7 bases. The CDR3 spells CASSLDPGRNEQFF. The CDR3 region has the DNA TGCGCCAGCAGCTTGGATCCCGGGAGGAATGAGCAGTTCTTC.